The 7 T cell receptor beta chains listed next were all sequenced from one sample in a study of T cell changes during pregnancy in multiple sclerosis (dated by TCRdb to between 2017 and 2020). Receptor amplification or capture employed the immunoSEQ multiplex PCR assay. TCRdb holds this immuneACCESS table with in-frame rearrangements only. Some clones are missing; in checked studies, unresolved V genes explain under half, and the rest has no known cause. Within this sample are fewer than 60,000 clones, with approximately 89% of them counted one time only. The ten top clones hold 3.6% of the sample. This sample comprised peripheral blood, obtained after pregnancy. All receptors come from a female donor in good health, enrolled as a control in a pregnancy study.

The chain recombines TRBV7-2 with TRBJ2-5; TRBD1 matches 7 bases. V lost 4 bases to trimming and J lost 4 bases; unmatched junction nucleotides: 3. The length of the CDR3 is 13 residues. The V gene's germline CDR1 is SGHTA and CDR2 FQGNSA. As DNA, the CDR3 is TGTGCCAGCAGCTCCCACAGGGGAGAGACCCAGTACTTC. Its protein is CASSSHRGETQYF.

V is TRBV6-6 and J is TRBJ1-2; D not certain. This CDR3 region has 11 residues. V lost 2 bases and J 7 bases, leaving 5 bases between the germline ends. Looked up from germline, CDR1 is MNHNY and CDR2 is SVGAGI (reference sequence). The CDR3 DNA is TGTGCCAGCAGTTACGGGAGTGGCTACACCTTC. Translating gives CASSYGSGYTF.

The chain combines TRBV5-1 with TRBJ2-2; tentative D call: TRBD2 (5 bases). CDR1 and CDR2 (germline): SGHRS, YFSETQ. The CDR3 runs 16 residues. V shed 4 bases and J shed 0 bases, with 13 bases lying between them. The CDR3 DNA sequence: TGCGCCAGCAGCCCGGACTGGAGCCCGAACACCGGGGAGCTGTTTTTT. Encoded protein: CASSPDWSPNTGELFF.

This chain uses TRBV30 with TRBJ2-4, with D maybe TRBD1 (5 bases). This CDR3 region has 15 residues. Trimming removed 3 bases from V and 2 bases from J, with 14 bases in between. Germline-derived CDR1 and CDR2 are GTSNPN and SVGIG (reference sequence). The CDR3 here is CAWRIGELSKNIQYF. The CDR3, as DNA: TGTGCCTGGAGAATAGGGGAACTTTCCAAAAACATTCAGTACTTC.

Points on this clone: The sample carries other DNA sequences with the same CDR3. The V gene is TRBV25-1, the J gene TRBJ1-1; D is ambiguous. Germline V gives CDR1 MGHDK, CDR2 SYGVNS. The V end lost 0 bases, the J end lost 2 bases, and 4 bases lay between the germline ends. The CDR3 has 13 residues. The CDR3 sequence: CASSEYHNTEAFF. CDR3 nucleotide sequence: TGTGCCAGCAGTGAATATCATAACACTGAAGCTTTCTTT.

The chain joins TRBV7-8 to TRBJ1-4, with no clear D. Trimming removed 1 base from V and 0 bases from J, with 6 bases in between. CDR3 length: 15 amino acids. CDR1 is SGHVS, CDR2 FQNEAQ, per germline. The CDR3 DNA sequence: TGTGCCAGCAGCTTAGATCATTCAACTAATGAAAAACTGTTTTTT. Protein sequence: CASSLDHSTNEKLFF.

The chain has TRBV7-3 and TRBJ2-7; D not certain. The CDR3 has 14 residues. V dropped 1 base and J dropped 1 base, with 8 bases sitting between them. The V gene's germline CDR1 is SGHTA and CDR2 FQGTGA. This chain's CDR3 is CASSLNRQSYEQYF. CDR3 bases: TGTGCCAGCAGCTTAAATCGTCAGTCCTACGAGCAGTACTTC.